The sequence of this T cell receptor (beta chain) was determined in a study of T cell changes during pregnancy in multiple sclerosis (dated by TCRdb to between 2017 and 2020). The study in broad terms: The study looked at changes in the T cell repertoire across pregnancy in women with multiple sclerosis.

As regards this clone: It has no known antigen specificity. Per-nucleotide qualities are absent, and no much larger clonotype sits a single base away.

Libraries were constructed by the immunoSEQ multiplex PCR assay. Sourced from immuneACCESS, this table was stored by TCRdb with only in-frame sequences that have V and J called. A share of the clones is absent; for the studies checked, an unresolved V gene accounts for under half, and the remainder has no known explanation. A total of about 62,000 clones appear in this sample, roughly nine tenths of them only once. The ten largest clones take up around 2.5% of the sample. CDR1 SGHTA and CDR2 FQGNSA are derived from the germline V gene. Counted from cysteine to phenylalanine, this CDR3 has 11 amino acids. Only the CDR3 portion is preserved as DNA: 33 bases, with reading frame beginning at the first base. The trim is 3 bases for V and 7 bases for J, with a gap of 6 bases between the germline ends.

The receptor chain draws on TRBV7-2 and TRBJ1-1; no D segment can be confidently identified. The specimen comprised peripheral blood, sampled in the first trimester of pregnancy. This TCR derives from a female donor with multiple sclerosis, enrolled in a pregnancy study. The CDR3 region has the sequence CASSLRHEAFF. The bases read TGTGCCAGCAGCTTGCGCCATGAAGCTTTCTTT.